This T cell receptor beta chain derives from a study of blood T cell repertoires in COVID-19. The overall study: The United States, Italy and Spain supplied acute and convalescent COVID-19 samples.

Germline V CDR1 and CDR2: SGHRS, YFSETQ. This CDR3 has 14 amino acids. Deletions cut 0 bases from V and 9 bases from J, with 13 bases between. In the authors' workflow: Estimates of nucleated cell counts were drawn from the amplification of reference gene primers. Using immunoSEQ multiplex PCR, the repertoire was profiled, and TCRdb retains in-frame clones only, with some absent. That table furnishes V, J and clone size, whereas the DNA furnished D and trimming. The sample lists about 190,000 clones, about 84% occurring once. Recruits, aged about 18 to 95 years, lived in 24 US areas. The sequencing input was PBMCs or T cells enriched from blood (not recorded which). This chain links TRBV5-1 with TRBJ1-5; D not resolved. The receptor's source is a man aged 40-50 years with acute COVID-19. CDR3 DNA sequence: TGCGCCAGCAGCTTGGGGGTTGGAGAAGGGCCCCAGCATTTT. It codes for CASSLGVGEGPQHF.